These 10 T cell receptor beta chains were sequenced from one sample in a study of vaccination and CD4 T cells after COVID-19. Treatment denoted: approximately 10-day PBMC culture with coronavirus spike peptide pools or control peptides (ViraFEST assay). For these TCRs, the target antigens are not known. The Oncomine TCR Beta short-read assay generated sequence data from the DNA of cultured CD4+ T cells. MiXCR, applied by TCRdb to the PCR reads, yields one record per CDR3 protein. This sample yields around 21,000 distinct CDR3 sequences, of which approximately 48% are seen a single time; about 2.7% belongs to the top ten. Sequencing was performed on CD4+ T cells from blood, cultured in vitro, taken after SARS-CoV-2 vaccination. Receptors were obtained from a human donor who had recovered from COVID-19.

V is TRBV6-1 and J is TRBJ2-5, with a tentative D call TRBD2 (6 bases). Germline V gene lookup returns CDR1 MNHNS and CDR2 SASEGT. Trimming stripped 4 bases from V and 5 bases from J, with 20 bases between. CDR3 length: 16 amino acids. The CDR3 DNA is TGTGCCAGCAGTGCCCCGCCGGGCCCGGGGAGGGAGACCCAGTACTTC. Encoded protein: CASSAPPGPGRETQYF.

This clonotype has more than one count but fewer than ten. The V gene is TRBV20-1, the J gene TRBJ1-2, with D perhaps matching TRBD1 (6 bases). CDR1 DFQATT and CDR2 SNEGSKA come from the germline V gene (reference sequence). This CDR3 contains 11 residues. V shed 6 bases and J shed 8 bases, with 13 bases lying between them. The CDR3 sequence is CSAGGARGYTF. The CDR3 bases are TGCAGTGCCGGGGGGGCCCGCGGCTACACCTTC.

This chain connects TRBV11-2 to TRBJ2-5, with 8 bases aligning to TRBD2. The V and J ends lost 4 bases and 5 bases, in that order; junction bases with no gene match: 9. This CDR3 contains 15 residues. The V gene's germline CDR1 is SGHAT and CDR2 FQNNGV. The DNA of the CDR3 is TGTGCCAGCAGCTCGAGCGGGGGCGTGTGGGAGACCCAGTACTTC. It is translated as CASSSSGGVWETQYF.

The chain combines TRBV5-1 with TRBJ2-5; TRBD2 is a possible D gene (6 bases). Per the germline V gene, CDR1 is SGHRS and CDR2 is YFSETQ. V lost 0 bases to trimming and J lost 4 bases, with 16 bases between them. The CDR3 is made up of 16 amino acids. Here the CDR3 reads CASSLGLEVMGETQYF. In DNA form, the CDR3 reads TGCGCCAGCAGCTTGGGACTAGAGGTTATGGGAGAGACCCAGTACTTC.

This clonotype was counted a few times. The V call is TRBV6-5, the J call TRBJ1-1; D perhaps matches TRBD1 (6 bases). Deletions cut 0 bases from V and 4 bases from J, with 12 bases between. The CDR3 is made up of 15 amino acids. Germline V gene lookup returns CDR1 MNHEY and CDR2 SVGAGI. The CDR3 DNA follows: TGTGCCAGCAGTTACTCAGGGGGTTCGCGCACTGAAGCTTTCTTT. Protein sequence: CASSYSGGSRTEAFF.

V gene TRBV27 combines with J gene TRBJ2-7, with D possibly being TRBD2 (5 bases). V was cut by 4 bases and J by 4 bases, with 14 bases left in between. Germline V gene sequence: CDR1 MNHEY, CDR2 SMNVEV (reference sequence). The CDR3 consists of 14 residues. The CDR3 reads CASSSTEVAYEQYF. DNA for the CDR3: TGTGCCAGCAGTTCCACGGAGGTGGCTTACGAGCAGTACTTC.

The rearrangement uses TRBV6-2 or TRBV6-3 and TRBJ2-7; 11 bases are shared with TRBD2. The V gene's germline CDR1 is MNHEY and CDR2 SVGEGT. The V segment lost 6 bases and the J segment 3 bases; nucleotides outside the gene matches: 1. The CDR3 consists of 13 residues. The CDR3 loop is CASRTSGNYEQYF. CDR3 in DNA: TGTGCCAGCAGGACTAGCGGGAACTACGAGCAGTACTTC.

This chain connects TRBV7-6 to TRBJ1-1; perhaps TRBD1 as D (5 bases). V shed 2 bases and J shed 2 bases, with 6 bases lying between them. Germline V gene data show CDR1 as SGHVS and CDR2 as FNYEAQ. The CDR3 runs to 13 residues. Here the CDR3 reads CASSLQGNTEAFF. The CDR3 DNA reads TGTGCCAGCAGCTTACAGGGAAACACTGAAGCTTTCTTT. Filled out from reference TRBV7-6 and TRBJ1-1, the complete variable domain reads GAGVSQSPRYKVTKRGQDVALRCDPISGHVSLYWYRQALGQGPEFLTYFNYEAQQDKSGLPNDRFSAERPEGSISTLTIQRTEQRDSAMYRCASSLQGNTEAFFGQGTRLTVV.

This clonotype was found a few times. V gene TRBV6-1 combines with J gene TRBJ1-2, with TRBD1 identical over 11 bases. V shed 6 bases and J 2 bases; nucleotides not matched to a gene: 2. The germline gives CDR1 MNHNS, CDR2 SASEGT. CDR3 length: 14 amino acids. CDR3 sequence reads: CASRDRGQNYGYTF. In DNA form, the CDR3 reads TGTGCCAGCAGGGACAGGGGGCAAAACTATGGCTACACCTTC.

In its sample, this clonotype was seen a few times. The chain links TRBV20-1 to TRBJ2-7, with TRBD1 matching over 7 bases. The CDR3 loop spans 15 amino acids. Germline-derived CDR1 and CDR2 are DFQATT and SNEGSKA (reference sequence). V trimming: 6 bases; J trimming: 0 bases; junction bases outside the gene matches: 11. The CDR3 DNA is TGCAGTGCCTCCTCGGGACAGAGTAGCTCCTACGAGCAGTACTTC. Translation: CSASSGQSSSYEQYF.